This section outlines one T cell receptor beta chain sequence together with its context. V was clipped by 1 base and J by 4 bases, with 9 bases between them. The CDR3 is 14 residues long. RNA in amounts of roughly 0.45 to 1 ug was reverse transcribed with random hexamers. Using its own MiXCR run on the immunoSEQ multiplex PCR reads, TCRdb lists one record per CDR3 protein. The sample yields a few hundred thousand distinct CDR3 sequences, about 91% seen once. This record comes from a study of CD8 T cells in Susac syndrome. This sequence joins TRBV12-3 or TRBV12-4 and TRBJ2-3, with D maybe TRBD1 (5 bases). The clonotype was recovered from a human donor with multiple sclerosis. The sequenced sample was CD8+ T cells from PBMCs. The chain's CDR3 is CASSLDGRADTQYF. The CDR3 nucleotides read TGTGCCAGCAGTTTAGACGGCAGGGCAGATACGCAGTATTTT.